These T cell receptor beta chains were read from a single sample in a study of T cell responses to AZD1222 COVID-19 vaccine. Method: immunoSEQ multiplex PCR; TCRdb's copy keeps in-frame clones and lacks some. The data hold approximately 73,000 clones, with around four fifths observed a single time. This specimen was peripheral blood, taken on day 0 of AZD1222 vaccination. These receptors all stem from an adult in good health. Both conserved end residues are part of each CDR3. D genes are given only for firm matches. Where a row states a size, it is once, few, many or the class of an expanded clone; other rows omit it.

j_call clone_size v_call cdr3_length d_call cdr3_aa cdr3_nt
TRBJ2-2 NA TRBV7-2 17 TRBD2 CASSPRSTSGNTGELFF TGTGCCAGCAGCCCCCGCAGTACTAGCGGCAACACCGGGGAGCTGTTTTTT
TRBJ1-2 NA TRBV5-3 14 TRBD1 CARSLAGDSYGYTF TGTGCCAGAAGCTTGGCAGGGGACAGCTATGGCTACACCTTC
TRBJ2-1 large TRBV6-5 14 NA CASTRRQDYNEQFF TGTGCCAGCACCCGAAGGCAGGACTACAATGAGCAGTTCTTC
TRBJ1-2 NA TRBV14 14 NA CASSQEPGYYGYTF TGTGCCAGCAGCCAGGAGCCGGGATACTATGGCTACACCTTC
TRBJ1-2 medium-sized TRBV7-2 13 NA CASSLDNNYGYTF TGTGCCAGCAGCTTAGACAATAACTATGGCTACACCTTC
TRBJ2-5 NA TRBV5-4 14 TRBD1 CASSQGAGTETQYF TGTGCCAGCAGCCAGGGGGCAGGGACAGAGACCCAGTACTTC
TRBJ1-1 NA TRBV7-2 14 NA CASSPGRVNTEAFF TGTGCCAGCAGCCCCGGACGGGTGAACACTGAAGCTTTCTTT
TRBJ2-5 NA TRBV25-1 16 TRBD1 CASSEWGTGAGETQYF TGTGCCAGCAGTGAATGGGGAACAGGGGCGGGAGAGACCCAGTACTTC
TRBJ1-1 NA TRBV7-9 12 NA CASSSVGTEAFF TGTGCCAGCAGCTCTGTGGGCACTGAAGCTTTCTTT
TRBJ2-2 NA TRBV19 16 TRBD1 CASSARGTGGTGELFF TGTGCCAGTAGCGCCCGCGGGACAGGGGGTACCGGGGAGCTGTTTTTT
TRBJ1-3 NA TRBV18 17 NA CASSPPSGRTSGNTIYF TGTGCCAGCTCACCACCTTCAGGGAGGACGTCTGGAAACACCATATATTTT
TRBJ2-4 NA TRBV19 16 TRBD1 CASSSQGAGLKNIQYF TGTGCCAGTAGTTCACAGGGGGCTGGGCTTAAAAACATTCAGTACTTC
TRBJ2-7 NA TRBV4-1 16 NA CASSQVRQGGGYEQYF TGCGCCAGCAGCCAAGTACGGCAGGGAGGGGGGTACGAGCAGTACTTC
TRBJ2-7 NA TRBV14 16 NA CASSQLRTVGPSEQYF TGTGCCAGCAGCCAGCTGAGGACGGTAGGGCCCTCCGAGCAGTACTTC
TRBJ2-3 NA TRBV4-1 15 NA CASSQVSGLTDTQYF TGCGCCAGCAGCCAAGTATCGGGACTCACAGATACGCAGTATTTT
TRBJ2-3 NA TRBV19 14 NA CASSISSNSDTQYF TGTGCCAGTAGTATATCAAGTAACTCAGATACGCAGTATTTT
TRBJ2-5 NA TRBV10-3 12 NA CAISETGETQYF TGTGCCATCAGTGAGACTGGGGAGACCCAGTACTTC
TRBJ1-2 NA TRBV12-3/TRBV12-4 13 NA CASSSSLNYGYTF TGTGCCAGCAGTTCCTCGCTCAACTATGGCTACACCTTC
TRBJ1-1 NA TRBV4-1 16 NA CASSQGLGQTKYEAFF TGCGCCAGCAGCCAAGGCCTAGGACAGACAAAATATGAAGCTTTCTTT
TRBJ1-1 few TRBV28 14 NA CASREGRADTEAFF TGTGCCAGTCGAGAAGGAAGGGCGGACACTGAAGCTTTCTTT
TRBJ1-1 NA TRBV5-4 14 NA CASSFWGGNTEAFF TGTGCCAGCAGCTTCTGGGGTGGGAACACTGAAGCTTTCTTT
TRBJ2-3 NA TRBV4-3 16 NA CASSQDQWGATDTQYF TGCGCCAGCAGCCAAGATCAATGGGGGGCCACAGATACGCAGTATTTT
TRBJ2-5 NA TRBV9 16 TRBD2 CASSVGTSGPQETQYF TGTGCCAGCAGCGTAGGCACTAGCGGGCCTCAAGAGACCCAGTACTTC
TRBJ2-2 NA TRBV6-2/TRBV6-3 18 TRBD2 CASSYSRELVLDTGELFF TGTGCCAGCAGTTACTCGCGGGAGTTGGTGCTGGACACCGGGGAGCTGTTTTTT
TRBJ1-4 NA TRBV5-8 12 NA CASSLIIEKLFF TGTGCCAGCAGCTTGATTATTGAAAAACTGTTTTTT
TRBJ2-7 NA TRBV27 13 NA CASSWGTTYEQYF TGTGCCAGCAGTTGGGGGACAACCTACGAGCAGTACTTC
TRBJ1-1 NA TRBV5-1 15 NA CASSSGQGRWTEAFF TGCGCCAGCAGTTCCGGGCAGGGGCGGTGGACTGAAGCTTTCTTT
TRBJ1-5 NA TRBV18 16 NA CASSPNQLGSNQPQHF TGTGCCAGCTCCCCTAACCAGTTGGGTAGCAATCAGCCCCAGCATTTT